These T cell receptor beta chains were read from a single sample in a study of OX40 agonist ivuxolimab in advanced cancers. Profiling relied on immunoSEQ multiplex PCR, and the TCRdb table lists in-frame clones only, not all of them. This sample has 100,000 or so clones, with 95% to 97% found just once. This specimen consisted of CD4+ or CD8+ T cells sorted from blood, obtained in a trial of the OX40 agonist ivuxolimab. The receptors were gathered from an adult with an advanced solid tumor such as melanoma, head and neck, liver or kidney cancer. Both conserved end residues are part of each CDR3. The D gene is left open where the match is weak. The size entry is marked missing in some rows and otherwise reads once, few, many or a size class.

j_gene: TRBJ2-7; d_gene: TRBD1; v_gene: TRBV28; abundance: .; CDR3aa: CASPPTGTGFHEQYF; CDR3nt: TGTGCCAGTCCGCCGACCGGGACAGGGTTTCACGAGCAGTACTTC
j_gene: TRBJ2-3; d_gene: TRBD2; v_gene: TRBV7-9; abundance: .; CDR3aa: CASSPRTSGTDTQYF; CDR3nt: TGTGCCAGCAGCCCACGGACTAGCGGCACAGATACGCAGTATTTT
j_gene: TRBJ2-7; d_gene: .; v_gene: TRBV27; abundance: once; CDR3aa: CASSLRGDLYEQYF; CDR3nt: TGTGCCAGCAGTTTAAGGGGAGATCTCTACGAGCAGTACTTC
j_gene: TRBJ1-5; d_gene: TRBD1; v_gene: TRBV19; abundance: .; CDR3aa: CASSTGTGGTYSNQPQHF; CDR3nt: TGTGCCAGTAGTACCGGGACAGGGGGCACTTATAGCAATCAGCCCCAGCATTTT
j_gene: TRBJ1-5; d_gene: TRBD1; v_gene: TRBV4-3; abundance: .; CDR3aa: CASSRDRDFNQPQHF; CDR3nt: TGCGCCAGCAGCCGGGACAGGGATTTCAATCAGCCCCAGCATTTT
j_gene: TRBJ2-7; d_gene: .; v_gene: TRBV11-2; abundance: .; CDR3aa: CASSLGSGNEQYF; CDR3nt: TGTGCCAGCAGCTTAGGGTCGGGGAACGAGCAGTACTTC
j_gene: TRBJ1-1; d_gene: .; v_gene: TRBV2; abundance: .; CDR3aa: CASSGTAMNTEAFF; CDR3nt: TGTGCCAGCAGTGGGACAGCTATGAACACTGAAGCTTTCTTT
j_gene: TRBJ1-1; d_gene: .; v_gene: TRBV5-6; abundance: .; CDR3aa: CASSLRPTKMNTEAFF; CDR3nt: TGTGCCAGCAGCCTTCGACCGACAAAAATGAACACTGAAGCTTTCTTT
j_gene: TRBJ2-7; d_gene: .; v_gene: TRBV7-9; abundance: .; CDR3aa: CASSLVGEDMYEQYF; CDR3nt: TGTGCCAGCAGCTTAGTGGGTGAGGATATGTACGAGCAGTACTTC
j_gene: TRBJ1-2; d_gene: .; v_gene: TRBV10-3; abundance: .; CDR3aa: CAISEETGNYGYTF; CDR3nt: TGTGCCATCAGTGAAGAGACAGGAAACTATGGCTACACCTTC
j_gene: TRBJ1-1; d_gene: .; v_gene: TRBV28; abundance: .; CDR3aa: CASSLTRTALNTEAFF; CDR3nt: TGTGCCAGCAGTTTAACCAGGACAGCCTTGAACACTGAAGCTTTCTTT
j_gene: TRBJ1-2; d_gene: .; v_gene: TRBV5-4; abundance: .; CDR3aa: CASSLEAGNYGYTF; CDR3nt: TGTGCCAGCAGCTTGGAAGCCGGGAACTATGGCTACACCTTC